These T cell receptor beta chains were read from a single sample in a study of vaccination effects on CD4 cells after COVID-19. These TCRs' antigens remain unknown. Sequencing used immunoSEQ multiplex PCR; TCRdb keeps in-frame clones, though not all of them. Of tens of thousands of clones in the sample, roughly 80% were seen once. Sample: CD4+ T cells from PBMCs cultured with HCoV-229E spike peptides, taken before COVID-19 vaccination. The receptors here all came from a human donor who received a COVID-19 vaccine. Both conserved end residues are part of each CDR3. D genes are given only for firm matches. Only some rows state a clone size, as once, few, many or a class for expanded clones.

>TRBV9|.|TRBJ1-2|few
TGTGCCAGCAGCGTAGACTACAGTAGGAGCGGCTACACCTTC
CASSVDYSRSGYTF
>TRBV5-6|.|TRBJ1-4|.
TGTGCCAGCAGCTTTGCGGGACCGGGAGATGAAAAACTGTTTTTT
CASSFAGPGDEKLFF
>TRBV18|.|TRBJ2-2|.
TGTGCCAGCTCACCAGCAGGGGAGACCGGGGAGCTGTTTTTT
CASSPAGETGELFF
>TRBV24-1|TRBD1|TRBJ1-1|once
TGTGCCACCAGTGATCGGACAGGGACTTCTGAAGCTTTCTTT
CATSDRTGTSEAFF
>TRBV6-5|.|TRBJ1-1|.
TGTGCCAGCAGTTCGCCGACCGAAGCTTTCTTT
CASSSPTEAFF
>TRBV5-4|TRBD1|TRBJ1-1|few
TGTGCCAGCAGCGGCTACGGGACAGCTAACACTGAAGCTTTCTTT
CASSGYGTANTEAFF
>TRBV7-2|TRBD1|TRBJ1-2|.
TGTGCCAGCAGCTACACCGGACAGGGGATCTATGGCTACACCTTC
CASSYTGQGIYGYTF
>TRBV5-6|TRBD2|TRBJ2-1|few
TGTGCCAGCAGCTTTGCTAGCGGGGGGGCCTTGGTGGGTGAGCAGTTCTTC
CASSFASGGALVGEQFF
>TRBV6-5|.|TRBJ1-2|few
TGTGCCAGCTCGAGGATCTCTTCGGTTGGCTACACCTTC
CASSRISSVGYTF
>TRBV15|TRBD2|TRBJ2-3|.
TGTGCCACCAGCAGTCGGATCTTAGCGGGGACAAGTACAGATACGCAGTATTTT
CATSSRILAGTSTDTQYF
>TRBV19|.|TRBJ1-1|.
TGTGCCAGTAGTATGGCCAGGGTGGGGACTGAAGCTTTCTTT
CASSMARVGTEAFF
>TRBV12-5|TRBD1|TRBJ1-2|.
TGTGCTAGTGGCCAATCTGGACAGGTCCTCTATGGCTACACCTTC
CASGQSGQVLYGYTF
>TRBV6-5|TRBD1|TRBJ1-2|.
TGTGCCAGCAGTAGCGACAGGGCTAACTATGGCTACACCTTC
CASSSDRANYGYTF